Listed below are T cell receptor beta chains from one sample, sequenced in a study of blood T cell repertoires in COVID-19. Data came from immunoSEQ multiplex PCR; TCRdb stores just in-frame clones and leaves some out. This sample has hundreds of thousands of clones; about nine tenths occur once, and the top ten carry about 6.9%. The sequenced material came from peripheral blood. Receptor source: a woman aged 45-60 years with COVID-19, enrolled during active disease. Both conserved end residues are part of each CDR3. Each record gives: D gene, J gene, CDR3 length, V gene, clone size, CDR3 DNA, CDR3 protein. A D gene is named only where the DNA matches it firmly. Expanded clones are given a class, and other clones once, few, many or no size at all.

D: NA; J: TRBJ2-2; length: 16; V: TRBV6-6; size: NA; DNA: TGTGCCAGCAGTACCGAGAGGGTCGGGAAAACCGGGGAGCTGTTTTTT; CDR3: CASSTERVGKTGELFF
D: NA; J: TRBJ2-5; length: 17; V: TRBV3-1/TRBV3-2; size: NA; DNA: TGTGCCAGCAGCCAAGATAATGTGCGGGTAAAGCAAGAGACCCAGTACTTC; CDR3: CASSQDNVRVKQETQYF
D: NA; J: TRBJ2-5; length: 12; V: TRBV6-5; size: NA; DNA: TGTGCCAGCCGGGACTTCCAAGAGACCCAGTACTTC; CDR3: CASRDFQETQYF
D: NA; J: TRBJ2-4; length: 18; V: TRBV7-2; size: once; DNA: TGTGCCAGCAGCTTAAGGCAGACAGGAACTATAGCCAAAAACATTCAGTACTTC; CDR3: CASSLRQTGTIAKNIQYF
D: TRBD1; J: TRBJ2-7; length: 12; V: TRBV19; size: once; DNA: TGTGCCAGCGACGACAGGGGGTCGGAGCAGTACTTC; CDR3: CASDDRGSEQYF
D: NA; J: TRBJ2-1; length: 16; V: TRBV15; size: NA; DNA: TGTGCCACCAGCAGACGCGAAGGGGGGGCTGGAAATGAGCAGTTCTTC; CDR3: CATSRREGGAGNEQFF
D: TRBD2; J: TRBJ2-1; length: 14; V: TRBV10-2; size: NA; DNA: TGCGCCAGCGGGGGACTAGCGGGAGGTAGGGAGCAGTTCTTC; CDR3: CASGGLAGGREQFF
D: TRBD1; J: TRBJ2-1; length: 13; V: TRBV19; size: NA; DNA: TGTGCCAGTTCGGGACAGTCTTACAATGAGCAGTTCTTC; CDR3: CASSGQSYNEQFF
D: TRBD1; J: TRBJ1-2; length: 14; V: TRBV19; size: NA; DNA: TGTGCCAGCCGGGACAGGGGGCTGGGCTATGGCTACACCTTC; CDR3: CASRDRGLGYGYTF
D: TRBD2; J: TRBJ2-1; length: 18; V: TRBV5-1; size: NA; DNA: TGCGCCAGCAGCTCGGGACTAGCGGGAGGGCATCGGTACAATGAGCAGTTCTTC; CDR3: CASSSGLAGGHRYNEQFF
D: NA; J: TRBJ2-6; length: 16; V: TRBV4-3; size: once; DNA: TGCGCCAGCAGCCAAGGTGTGGCTAGTGGGGCCAACGTCCTGACTTTC; CDR3: CASSQGVASGANVLTF
D: NA; J: TRBJ1-3; length: 16; V: TRBV3-1/TRBV3-2; size: NA; DNA: TGTGCCAGCAGCCAAGTGCAGGGCCGCTCTGGAAACACCATATATTTT; CDR3: CASSQVQGRSGNTIYF
D: NA; J: TRBJ1-2; length: 15; V: TRBV18; size: NA; DNA: TGTGCCAGCTCACCAACGAGCCCAGCGGTCTATGGCTACACCTTC; CDR3: CASSPTSPAVYGYTF
D: TRBD1; J: TRBJ1-5; length: 14; V: TRBV7-8; size: NA; DNA: TGTGCCAGCAGCTACGGGACAGTCAATCAGCCCCAGCATTTT; CDR3: CASSYGTVNQPQHF
D: TRBD1; J: TRBJ1-6; length: 16; V: TRBV30; size: NA; DNA: TGTGCCTGGAGTAGACTCCAGGGGGCAGGAAATTCACCCCTCCACTTT; CDR3: CAWSRLQGAGNSPLHF
D: NA; J: TRBJ1-1; length: 17; V: TRBV25-1; size: NA; DNA: TGTGCCAGCAGTGAATTAGTACGAGACAGCATGAACACTGAAGCTTTCTTT; CDR3: CASSELVRDSMNTEAFF
D: NA; J: TRBJ2-7; length: 13; V: TRBV7-2; size: once; DNA: TGTGCCAGCAGCTTAAGTTACAGCTACGAGCAGTACTTC; CDR3: CASSLSYSYEQYF
D: TRBD2; J: TRBJ2-1; length: 14; V: TRBV7-9; size: few; DNA: TGTGCCAGCAGCCTACCCGACCGGGGAGGGGAGCAGTTCTTC; CDR3: CASSLPDRGGEQFF
D: NA; J: TRBJ1-2; length: 16; V: TRBV2; size: once; DNA: TGTGCCAGCAGTGAGGGGAGGGGGAGCATTGCCTATGGCTACACCTTC; CDR3: CASSEGRGSIAYGYTF
D: TRBD1; J: TRBJ2-3; length: 15; V: TRBV19; size: NA; DNA: TGTGCCAGTAGTATATCCAGGGGGCAAGCAGATACGCAGTATTTT; CDR3: CASSISRGQADTQYF
D: TRBD2; J: TRBJ2-7; length: 16; V: TRBV18; size: NA; DNA: TGTGCCAGCTCACCGACGACTAGCGGGAGTGGTCTCGAGCAGTACTTC; CDR3: CASSPTTSGSGLEQYF
D: NA; J: TRBJ1-6; length: 15; V: TRBV18; size: NA; DNA: TGTGCCAGCTCACCGTTACAGGGTGGCGAGTCACCCCTCCACTTT; CDR3: CASSPLQGGESPLHF
D: NA; J: TRBJ2-7; length: 14; V: TRBV6-5; size: NA; DNA: TGTGCCAGCAGTTACTCGGGCAGGGTGCGGGAGCAGTACTTC; CDR3: CASSYSGRVREQYF
D: NA; J: TRBJ2-1; length: 13; V: TRBV9; size: NA; DNA: TGTGCCAGCAGCGTAGTATTGGAGGGTAAGCAGTTCTTC; CDR3: CASSVVLEGKQFF
D: TRBD1; J: TRBJ1-2; length: 13; V: TRBV2; size: few; DNA: TGTGCCGGAGAGACAGGGTATAGCTATGGCTACACCTTC; CDR3: CAGETGYSYGYTF
D: TRBD2; J: TRBJ2-5; length: 16; V: TRBV6-5; size: NA; DNA: TGTGCCAGCAGTTACTCACCAAGCGGGAGCCAAGAGACCCAGTACTTC; CDR3: CASSYSPSGSQETQYF
D: NA; J: TRBJ1-5; length: 14; V: TRBV28; size: NA; DNA: TGTGCCAGCAGTCTGGACGGACTCAATCAGCCCCAGCATTTT; CDR3: CASSLDGLNQPQHF
D: NA; J: TRBJ2-2; length: 13; V: TRBV7-7; size: NA; DNA: TGTGCCAGCAGCTTATCTAATTCCGGGGAGCTGTTTTTT; CDR3: CASSLSNSGELFF
D: NA; J: TRBJ2-5; length: 15; V: TRBV24-1; size: NA; DNA: TGTGCCACCAGTGATTCGCAGGGATATAGGGAGACCCAGTACTTC; CDR3: CATSDSQGYRETQYF
D: TRBD2; J: TRBJ2-2; length: 15; V: TRBV6-5; size: NA; DNA: TGTGCCAGCAGACCTAGCGGGAGGGTCACCGGGGAGCTGTTTTTT; CDR3: CASRPSGRVTGELFF
D: TRBD2; J: TRBJ2-3; length: 14; V: TRBV27; size: NA; DNA: TGTGCCAGCAGTTTAACGGGAGGACCAGATACGCAGTATTTT; CDR3: CASSLTGGPDTQYF
D: NA; J: TRBJ2-7; length: 11; V: TRBV28; size: NA; DNA: TGTGCCAGCAGTGTAACCTACGAGCAGTACTTC; CDR3: CASSVTYEQYF
D: TRBD2; J: TRBJ2-3; length: 16; V: TRBV25-1; size: NA; DNA: TGTGCCAGCAGTGCTTTAGCGGGAGGGGGCACAGATACGCAGTATTTT; CDR3: CASSALAGGGTDTQYF
D: NA; J: TRBJ1-1; length: 12; V: TRBV30; size: NA; DNA: TGTGCCTGGCGGGGGGTAAACACTGAAGCTTTCTTT; CDR3: CAWRGVNTEAFF
D: NA; J: TRBJ1-3; length: 13; V: TRBV5-1; size: NA; DNA: TGCGCCAGCAGCTTGGCTAGTGGAAACACCATATATTTT; CDR3: CASSLASGNTIYF
D: TRBD2; J: TRBJ2-2; length: 16; V: TRBV7-2; size: NA; DNA: TGTGCCAGCAGCTTAGTCGCGGGAGGGCTCTCCGGGGAGCTGTTTTTT; CDR3: CASSLVAGGLSGELFF
D: TRBD1; J: TRBJ2-7; length: 14; V: TRBV6-5; size: NA; DNA: TGTGCCAGCAGTTCCAGGACAGGGGCCTACGAGCAGTACTTC; CDR3: CASSSRTGAYEQYF
D: NA; J: TRBJ2-1; length: 15; V: TRBV6-6; size: NA; DNA: TGTGCCAGCAGTTACCCGGGACTCGCCCACAATGAGCAGTTCTTC; CDR3: CASSYPGLAHNEQFF
D: TRBD1; J: TRBJ2-7; length: 14; V: TRBV27; size: NA; DNA: TGTGCCAGCAGTTTAGGGGGACAGCCCTACGAGCAGTACTTC; CDR3: CASSLGGQPYEQYF
D: NA; J: TRBJ2-6; length: 15; V: TRBV19; size: NA; DNA: TGTGCCAGTAGTATTTTCAGGGCTGGGGCCAACGTCCTGACTTTC; CDR3: CASSIFRAGANVLTF
D: TRBD1; J: TRBJ2-7; length: 15; V: TRBV19; size: NA; DNA: TGTGCCAGTAGTGCAAGACAGGGTATCCCCTACGAGCAGTACTTC; CDR3: CASSARQGIPYEQYF
D: TRBD2; J: TRBJ2-1; length: 16; V: TRBV10-3; size: NA; DNA: TGTGCCATCAGCTCAACTAGCGGGAGGGCCTACAATGAGCAGTTCTTC; CDR3: CAISSTSGRAYNEQFF
D: NA; J: TRBJ2-1; length: 15; V: TRBV11-2; size: NA; DNA: TGTGCCAGCAGCTTAGGGGAGGTCCGACCTGGGACCTTGTTCTTC; CDR3: CASSLGEVRPGTLFF
D: TRBD1; J: TRBJ1-6; length: 14; V: TRBV2; size: NA; DNA: TGTGCCAGCACAGGACAGGGGGTTAATTCACCCCTCCACTTT; CDR3: CASTGQGVNSPLHF
D: NA; J: TRBJ2-3; length: 15; V: TRBV24-1; size: once; DNA: TGTGCCACCAGTGATATGGGGACATCGGATGATACGCAGTATTTT; CDR3: CATSDMGTSDDTQYF
D: NA; J: TRBJ1-6; length: 16; V: TRBV10-2; size: NA; DNA: TGCGCCAGCAGTGAGGGTGTGGGGGCGAGTAATTCACCCCTCCACTTT; CDR3: CASSEGVGASNSPLHF